The 20 T cell receptor beta chains reported below all come from one sample, sequenced in a study of shared clonotypes between healthy human individuals. Terminally differentiated effector memory CD45RA+ cells were left out of the naive CD8 fraction, which was CD45RO-negative and positively selected for CCR7. Sequencing used immunoSEQ multiplex PCR; TCRdb keeps in-frame clones, though not all of them. The table lists millions of clones, about 95% of them singletons. The sample comprised naive CD8+ T cells sorted from blood. Receptors originate from a man younger than 35 in good health.

A few counts support this clone. The V call is TRBV29-1, the J call TRBJ2-7; D may match TRBD1 or TRBD2 (5 bases each). Germline loops: CDR1 SQVTM, CDR2 ANQGSEA. V lost 4 bases and J lost 6, with 13 bases in between. There are 12 residues in the CDR3. CDR3 amino acids: CSVVGGTGEQYF. The CDR3 nucleotides read TGCAGCGTTGTTGGGGGAACGGGCGAGCAGTACTTC.

This sequence joins TRBV27 and TRBJ2-2, with D possibly TRBD1 on 5 matching bases. The CDR3 sequence is 19 residues long. Trimming took 5 bases from V and 2 from J, leaving 24 bases between them. CDR1 and CDR2 from the germline V gene are MNHEY and SMNVEV (reference sequence). The CDR3 is CASSPHRGRPVPNTGELFF. Here the CDR3 DNA reads TGTGCCAGCAGTCCCCATAGGGGCAGGCCCGTACCCAACACCGGGGAGCTGTTTTTT.

The rearrangement uses TRBV13 and TRBJ2-1, with 9 bases aligning to TRBD2. J gave up 1 base and V 5 bases, and 9 bases lay outside the gene matches. The CDR3 sequence is 17 residues long. From germline, CDR1 is PRHDT and CDR2 FYEKMQ (reference sequence). As DNA, the CDR3 is TGTGCCAGCAGCACCGAGGTGGCGGGAGGGTCCTACAATGAGCAGTTCTTC. This translates into CASSTEVAGGSYNEQFF.

The CDR3: CASSQQGDYGYTF. DNA for the CDR3: TGTGCCAGCAGTCAACAGGGGGACTATGGCTACACCTTC. J is TRBJ1-2 and V is TRBV7-9; 8 bases align to TRBD1. The CDR3 sequence is 13 residues long. The V and J ends lost 6 bases and 3 bases, in that order; junction bases with no gene match: 3. The germline gives CDR1 SEHNR, CDR2 FQNEAQ (reference sequence).

CDR3 sequence reads: CASSLAVYEQYF. The CDR3 nucleotides are TGTGCCAGCAGCTTAGCGGTTTACGAGCAGTACTTC. The J gene is TRBJ2-7, the V gene TRBV7-9, with D uncertain. Between the trimmed V and J ends, which lost 0 bases and 4 bases, there was a span of 4 bases. The CDR3 totals 12 residues. CDR1 SEHNR and CDR2 FQNEAQ come from the germline V gene (reference sequence).

The chain uses TRBV27 and TRBJ1-1; unclear D gene. Trimming removed 4 bases at V and 1 base at J, with 10 bases between. This CDR3 has 14 amino acids. Germline lookup yields CDR1 MNHEY and CDR2 SMNVEV (reference sequence). CDR3 sequence (DNA): TGTGCCAGCAGTTACCACCCTGAGAACACTGAAGCTTTCTTT. Translating gives CASSYHPENTEAFF.

The chain couples TRBV4-1 to TRBJ2-5; D is possibly TRBD1 (5 bases). The closer fit of TRBJ2-7 to the DNA end suggests the J call may be wrong. The CDR3 runs to 14 residues. The germline V gene has CDR1 MGHRA and CDR2 YSYEKL. The CDR3 DNA is TGCGCCAGCAGCCTGACAGAGACAGACTACGAGCAGTACTTC. Its translation: CASSLTETDYEQYF.

The CDR3 DNA reads as TGTGCCAGCAGCAGACTAGGGGAGGGGTACAATGAGCAGTTCTTC. It translates to CASSRLGEGYNEQFF. The V and J genes are TRBV13 and TRBJ2-1; 7 positions match TRBD2. CDR1 is PRHDT and CDR2 is FYEKMQ in the germline V gene (reference sequence). V dropped 5 bases and J dropped 4; count of bases not matched to a gene: 8. CDR3 length: 15 amino acids.

The chain has TRBV5-1 and TRBJ1-2, with TRBD1 matching over 10 bases. The V gene end was trimmed by 4 bases and the J gene end by 0 bases; junction bases not matched to a gene: 6. CDR3 length: 16 amino acids. Germline lookup yields CDR1 SGHRS and CDR2 YFSETQ. CDR3 nucleotide sequence: TGCGCCAGCAGCGTCGGGACAGGGGCCCCTAACTATGGCTACACCTTC. Translating gives CASSVGTGAPNYGYTF.

The gene calls are TRBV11-2 and TRBJ2-3; weak D call: TRBD2 (6 bases). V was clipped by 4 bases and J by 0 bases, with 11 bases between them. This CDR3 has 15 residues. Germline CDR1 reads SGHAT; CDR2 reads FQNNGV. The chain's CDR3 is CASSSLAVSTDTQYF. For the CDR3, the DNA is TGTGCCAGCAGCTCCTTAGCGGTGAGCACAGATACGCAGTATTTT.

There are a few counts of this clone. V gene TRBV7-9 combines with J gene TRBJ1-1; D unresolved. V dropped 2 bases and J dropped 4 bases, with 5 bases sitting between them. The germline gives CDR1 SEHNR, CDR2 FQNEAQ (reference sequence). The CDR3 contains 12 residues. This CDR3 reads CASSLLITEAFF. The CDR3 DNA reads TGTGCCAGCAGCTTACTTATCACTGAAGCTTTCTTT. The full variable domain, completed using reference TRBV7-9 and TRBJ1-1, is DTGVSQNPRHKITKRGQNVTFRCDPISEHNRLYWYRQTLGQGPEFLTYFQNEAQLEKSRLLSDRFSAERPKGSFSTLEIQRTEQGDSAMYLCASSLLITEAFFGQGTRLTVV.

V usage is TRBV27 and J usage is TRBJ2-7; D is possibly TRBD1 (6 bases). The CDR3 loop spans 14 amino acids. The V gene lost 2 bases and the J gene lost 5 bases, with 13 bases spanning the gap. Germline V gene lookup returns CDR1 MNHEY and CDR2 SMNVEV (reference sequence). The CDR3 DNA sequence: TGTGCCAGCAGTTTAGGGCAGGGGATCCACGAGCAGTACTTC. Protein: CASSLGQGIHEQYF.

In its sample, this clone was seen once. This chain links TRBV10-1 with TRBJ2-3, with D possibly being TRBD2 (5 bases). The CDR3 is made up of 14 amino acids. Trimming took off 2 bases at V and 5 bases at J, with 11 bases between the two ends. Germline V gene sequence: CDR1 WNHNN, CDR2 SYGVQD (reference sequence). The CDR3 is CASSEAGLRDTQYF. In DNA form, the CDR3 reads TGCGCCAGCAGTGAGGCCGGACTGAGAGATACGCAGTATTTT.

The rearrangement links TRBV11-2 to TRBJ1-2, with 7 bases that match TRBD1. CDR3 length equals 15 residues. Germline V gene lookup returns CDR1 SGHAT and CDR2 FQNNGV. V trimming: 0 bases; J trimming: 4 bases; junction bases outside the gene matches: 5. CDR3 region: CASSLDPGTVYGYTF. The CDR3 coding sequence is TGTGCCAGCAGCTTAGATCCCGGGACAGTCTATGGCTACACCTTC. Full variable domain (missing parts from reference TRBV11-2 and TRBJ1-2): EAGVAQSPRYKIIEKRQSVAFWCNPISGHATLYWYQQILGQGPKLLIQFQNNGVVDDSQLPKDRFSAERLKGVDSTLKIQPAKLEDSAVYLCASSLDPGTVYGYTFGSGTRLTVV.

This chain links TRBV4-2 with TRBJ2-2, with D hard to call. This CDR3 contains 13 residues. V was clipped by 9 bases and J by 5 bases, with 13 bases between them. Germline V CDR1 and CDR2: LGHNA, YNFKEQ. The CDR3 nucleotides are TGTGCCAGTGAAGATCTGGGTACCGGGGAGCTGTTTTTT. Translating gives CASEDLGTGELFF.

V usage is TRBV2 and J usage is TRBJ2-7; D might be TRBD1 (7 bases). The CDR3 has 14 amino acids. Per the germline V gene, CDR1 is SNHLY and CDR2 is FYNNEI. V lost 8 bases to trimming and J lost 1 base, with 15 bases between them. This CDR3 is CASPQEGQSYEQYF. In DNA form, the CDR3 reads TGTGCCAGCCCCCAGGAGGGACAGTCCTACGAGCAGTACTTC.

A few counts support this clone. This chain uses TRBV10-2 with TRBJ2-3; D remains ambiguous. Trimming cost V 2 bases and J 0 bases, with 9 bases left between them. The V gene's germline CDR1 is WSHSY and CDR2 SAAADI. The CDR3 totals 15 residues. CDR3 sequence: CASSEPSRSTDTQYF. CDR3 DNA sequence: TGCGCCAGCAGTGAGCCGTCTAGGAGCACAGATACGCAGTATTTT.

Points on this clone: The sample has other DNA sequences that encode this CDR3 too. The rearrangement links TRBV5-4 to TRBJ2-7; a weak D match, TRBD2 (5 bases). Germline CDR1 SGHNT, CDR2 YYREEE (reference sequence). V gave up 2 bases and J gave up 6 bases, with 9 bases separating them. The CDR3 runs to 12 residues. CDR3: CASSFGVGEQYF. Written as DNA, the CDR3 is TGTGCCAGCAGCTTCGGGGTGGGCGAGCAGTACTTC.

The chain links TRBV7-8 to TRBJ1-1; a weak D match, TRBD1 (6 bases). The germline V gene has CDR1 SGHVS and CDR2 FQNEAQ. The CDR3 length is 15 residues. V shed 2 bases and J shed 5 bases, with 15 bases lying between them. This chain's CDR3 is CASSLYGSGVTEAFF. For the CDR3, the DNA is TGTGCCAGCAGCTTATATGGTTCAGGGGTTACTGAAGCTTTCTTT.

This chain connects TRBV27 to TRBJ1-5, with unresolved D. The germline V gene has CDR1 MNHEY and CDR2 SMNVEV (reference sequence). Trimming stripped 2 bases from V and 4 bases from J, with 15 bases between. The CDR3 is 16 residues long. CDR3 coding DNA: TGTGCCAGCAGTTTACATCATTCAGCAGCTAATCAGCCCCAGCATTTT. This codes for CASSLHHSAANQPQHF.